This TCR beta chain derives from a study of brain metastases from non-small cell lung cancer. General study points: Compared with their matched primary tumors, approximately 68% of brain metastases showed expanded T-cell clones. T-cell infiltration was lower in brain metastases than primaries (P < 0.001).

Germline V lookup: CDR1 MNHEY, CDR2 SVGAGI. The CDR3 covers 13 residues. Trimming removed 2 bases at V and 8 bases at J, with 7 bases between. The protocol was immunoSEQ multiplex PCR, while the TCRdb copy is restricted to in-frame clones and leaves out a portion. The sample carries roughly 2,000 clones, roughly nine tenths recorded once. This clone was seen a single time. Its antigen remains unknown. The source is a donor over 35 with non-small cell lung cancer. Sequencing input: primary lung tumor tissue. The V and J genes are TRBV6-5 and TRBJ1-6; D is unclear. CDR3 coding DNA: TGTGCCAGCAGTTACATGCGGGATTCACCCCTCCACTTT. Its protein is CASSYMRDSPLHF.